This T cell receptor beta chain was obtained from a study of regulatory T cells in long-lasting Graves disease. In this sample, this clonotype turned up many times. No antigen is known for it. Arm-PCR of CDR3 regions and iRepertoire HTBI primers were used to build TCR beta libraries. MiXCR, run by TCRdb on the multiplex PCR reads, gives a single entry per CDR3 protein. This sample has about 440,000 distinct CDR3 sequences; about 17% occur once, and the top ten carry around a tenth. The ends were cut back, 1 base at V and 2 bases at J, with 13 bases in the middle. The CDR3 extends over 16 amino acids. From germline, CDR1 is SGHAT and CDR2 FQNNGV. Whole-study findings and limits: Whereas new patients shared 900 to 1,000 public clonotypes, persistent patients shared more, at 2,500 to 3,500.

Time point here: newly diagnosed GD, antithyroid drugs for less than 3 months. The TCR library used RNA extracted from PBMCs. Investigators report Graves' disease was diagnosed under American Thyroid Association guidelines. These data also featured in a second study, about T cells in Graves' hyperthyroidism and ophthalmopathy.

V usage is TRBV11-2 and J usage is TRBJ2-3; D not resolved. This TCR was recovered from a woman aged 25 to 39 with Graves disease. This sample comprised peripheral blood mononuclear cells (PBMCs), obtained at new diagnosis, from a patient treated with antithyroid drugs. CDR3 sequence: CASSLGRLAFTDTQYF. DNA of the CDR3: TGTGCCAGCAGCTTAGGGCGGTTAGCATTCACAGATACGCAGTATTTT.